The subject of this entry is one TCR beta chain. Its antigen remains unknown. With template switching, a universal primer site was added, and the cDNA carried unique molecular identifiers. From the 5' RACE reads, TCRdb called clonotypes with MiXCR, one entry per CDR3 protein. The sample lists 300,000 to 350,000 distinct CDR3 sequences, about 12% occurring once. The sample belongs to a study of identical twins. Study-wide findings and caveats: Monozygotic twin pairs showed more out-of-frame TCR alpha sharing than models estimated.

The germline V and J ends were trimmed by 4 bases and 8 bases, with 14 bases remaining between them. Per the germline V gene, CDR1 is MNHEY and CDR2 is SVGAGI. The length of the CDR3 is 14 residues. These same records also appear under a second study, on yellow fever vaccine responses in identical twins.

The receptor comes from a woman younger than 30 in good health. Sample: CD8+ T cells sorted from blood. The V and J genes are TRBV6-5 and TRBJ2-2; D assignment may be TRBD1 or TRBD2 (5 bases each). CDR3 bases: TGTGCCAGCAGTTGGGGGAATAAGGGGGGGGAGCTGTTTTTT. Protein product: CASSWGNKGGELFF.